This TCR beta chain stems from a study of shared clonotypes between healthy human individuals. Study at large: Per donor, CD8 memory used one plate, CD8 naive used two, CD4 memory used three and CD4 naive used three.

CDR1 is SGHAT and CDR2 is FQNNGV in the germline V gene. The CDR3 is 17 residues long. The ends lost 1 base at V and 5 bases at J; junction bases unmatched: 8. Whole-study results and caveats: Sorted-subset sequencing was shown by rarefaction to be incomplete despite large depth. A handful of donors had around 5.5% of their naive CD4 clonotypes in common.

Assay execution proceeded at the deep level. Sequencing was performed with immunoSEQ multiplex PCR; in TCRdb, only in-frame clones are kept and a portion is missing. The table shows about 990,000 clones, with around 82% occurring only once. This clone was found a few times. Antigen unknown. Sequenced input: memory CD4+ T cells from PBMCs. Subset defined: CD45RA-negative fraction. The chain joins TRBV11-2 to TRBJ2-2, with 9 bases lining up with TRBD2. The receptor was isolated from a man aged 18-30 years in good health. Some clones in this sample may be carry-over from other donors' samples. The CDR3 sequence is CASSLVVAGVRTGELFF. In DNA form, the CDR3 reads TGTGCCAGCAGCTTAGTCGTAGCGGGAGTAAGGACCGGGGAGCTGTTTTTT.